Listed below are T cell receptor beta chains from one sample, sequenced in a study of cytomegalovirus exposure and HLA in healthy donors. Here immunoSEQ multiplex PCR was the method, and the copy in TCRdb shows in-frame clones only, minus some. This repertoire shows 110,000 or so clones, roughly three quarters found once; its top ten account for about 16%. Material: PBMCs. These receptors were taken from a man in his fifties in good health and CMV-seropositive. Both conserved end residues are part of each CDR3. The D gene is left open where the match is weak. Not all rows give a size; the values are once, few, many and, for expanded clones, a class.

j_call: TRBJ1-2
d_call: TRBD1
cdr3_length: 15
clone_size: NA
v_call: TRBV7-9
cdr3_aa: CASSSGQGANYGYTF
cdr3_nt: TGTGCCAGCAGCTCAGGACAGGGGGCCAACTATGGCTACACCTTC

j_call: TRBJ2-1
d_call: TRBD2
cdr3_length: 18
clone_size: NA
v_call: TRBV11-3
cdr3_aa: CASSYRLAGGPLYNEQFF
cdr3_nt: TGTGCCAGCAGCTACCGACTAGCGGGGGGGCCATTGTACAATGAGCAGTTCTTC

j_call: TRBJ1-1
d_call: TRBD1
cdr3_length: 13
clone_size: NA
v_call: TRBV5-5
cdr3_aa: CASSRGQGTEAFF
cdr3_nt: TGTGCCAGCAGCAGGGGACAGGGGACTGAAGCTTTCTTT

j_call: TRBJ2-1
d_call: NA
cdr3_length: 13
clone_size: NA
v_call: TRBV11-3
cdr3_aa: CASSLDRANEQFF
cdr3_nt: TGTGCCAGCAGCTTAGACAGGGCCAATGAGCAGTTCTTC

j_call: TRBJ2-1
d_call: TRBD2
cdr3_length: 15
clone_size: NA
v_call: TRBV5-4
cdr3_aa: CASSGTSGSYNEQFF
cdr3_nt: TGTGCCAGCAGCGGGACTAGCGGGAGTTACAATGAGCAGTTCTTC

j_call: TRBJ2-2
d_call: NA
cdr3_length: 15
clone_size: NA
v_call: TRBV7-9
cdr3_aa: CASSGVSFGTGELFF
cdr3_nt: TGTGCCAGCAGCGGAGTGTCTTTTGGCACCGGGGAGCTGTTTTTT

j_call: TRBJ2-6
d_call: TRBD2
cdr3_length: 18
clone_size: NA
v_call: TRBV18
cdr3_aa: CASSPRAGGVSGANVLTF
cdr3_nt: TGTGCCAGCTCACCACGGGCGGGAGGAGTCTCTGGGGCCAACGTCCTGACTTTC

j_call: TRBJ1-6
d_call: TRBD1
cdr3_length: 15
clone_size: once
v_call: TRBV6-5
cdr3_aa: CASSALFRGRNLLHF
cdr3_nt: TGTGCCAGCAGTGCCCTTTTCAGGGGGCGGAATCTCCTCCACTTT

j_call: TRBJ1-2
d_call: NA
cdr3_length: 14
clone_size: NA
v_call: TRBV6-5
cdr3_aa: CASSPTGKLYGYTF
cdr3_nt: TGTGCCAGCAGCCCAACGGGGAAGCTCTATGGCTACACCTTC

j_call: TRBJ1-1
d_call: NA
cdr3_length: 12
clone_size: few
v_call: TRBV6-1
cdr3_aa: CAGEGGSTEAFF
cdr3_nt: TGTGCCGGGGAGGGTGGATCGACTGAAGCTTTCTTT

j_call: TRBJ1-4
d_call: NA
cdr3_length: 17
clone_size: once
v_call: TRBV21-1
cdr3_aa: CASSKDQGAATNEKLFF
cdr3_nt: TGTGCCAGCAGCAAAGACCAGGGTGCCGCAACTAATGAAAAACTGTTTTTT

j_call: TRBJ1-2
d_call: NA
cdr3_length: 16
clone_size: NA
v_call: TRBV7-9
cdr3_aa: CASSGGGSSISYGYTF
cdr3_nt: TGTGCCAGCTCGGGCGGAGGCAGCAGCATTAGCTATGGCTACACCTTC

j_call: TRBJ2-2
d_call: NA
cdr3_length: 14
clone_size: NA
v_call: TRBV5-5
cdr3_aa: CASSPVLFTGELFF
cdr3_nt: TGTGCCAGCAGCCCCGTCCTCTTCACCGGGGAGCTGTTTTTT

j_call: TRBJ2-3
d_call: NA
cdr3_length: 13
clone_size: few
v_call: TRBV7-6
cdr3_aa: CASSLVGADTQYF
cdr3_nt: TGTGCCAGCAGCTTAGTCGGGGCAGATACGCAGTATTTT

j_call: TRBJ2-2
d_call: TRBD2
cdr3_length: 15
clone_size: NA
v_call: TRBV6-5
cdr3_aa: CASRFGLANTGELFF
cdr3_nt: TGTGCCAGCAGATTTGGACTAGCTAACACCGGGGAGCTGTTTTTT

j_call: TRBJ2-2
d_call: NA
cdr3_length: 17
clone_size: NA
v_call: TRBV7-9
cdr3_aa: CASSPSVLGVTTGELFF
cdr3_nt: TGTGCCAGCAGCCCTTCTGTTCTAGGGGTAACCACCGGGGAGCTGTTTTTT

j_call: TRBJ2-7
d_call: TRBD1
cdr3_length: 15
clone_size: NA
v_call: TRBV5-6
cdr3_aa: CASSFRDRGFYEQYF
cdr3_nt: TGTGCCAGCAGCTTCCGGGACAGGGGGTTCTACGAGCAGTACTTC

j_call: TRBJ2-7
d_call: NA
cdr3_length: 13
clone_size: NA
v_call: TRBV19
cdr3_aa: CASSITGWNEQYF
cdr3_nt: TGTGCCAGTAGTATCACGGGTTGGAACGAGCAGTACTTC

j_call: TRBJ2-7
d_call: TRBD2
cdr3_length: 16
clone_size: NA
v_call: TRBV18
cdr3_aa: CASSPLVIAGRDEQYF
cdr3_nt: TGTGCCAGCTCACCTCTTGTAATAGCGGGACGGGACGAGCAGTACTTC

j_call: TRBJ2-7
d_call: TRBD1
cdr3_length: 15
clone_size: NA
v_call: TRBV27
cdr3_aa: CASSPRGQGRYEQYF
cdr3_nt: TGTGCCAGCAGTCCGCGGGGACAGGGGCGCTACGAGCAGTACTTC

j_call: TRBJ1-6
d_call: NA
cdr3_length: 15
clone_size: NA
v_call: TRBV28
cdr3_aa: CASSSNRVRNSPLHF
cdr3_nt: TGTGCCAGCAGTTCGAACAGGGTGCGGAATTCACCCCTCCACTTT

j_call: TRBJ2-7
d_call: NA
cdr3_length: 11
clone_size: NA
v_call: TRBV7-9
cdr3_aa: CSSSSLEGQYF
cdr3_nt: TGTTCCAGCAGCTCCCTGGAGGGGCAGTACTTC

j_call: TRBJ1-3
d_call: NA
cdr3_length: 15
clone_size: NA
v_call: TRBV7-9
cdr3_aa: CASSPRLLSGNTIYF
cdr3_nt: TGTGCCAGCAGCCCCCGACTCCTTTCTGGAAACACCATATATTTT

j_call: TRBJ2-2
d_call: NA
cdr3_length: 18
clone_size: NA
v_call: TRBV10-2
cdr3_aa: CASSESLGLALNTGELFF
cdr3_nt: TGCGCCAGCAGTGAGTCTTTGGGACTGGCCTTGAACACCGGGGAGCTGTTTTTT

j_call: TRBJ1-5
d_call: NA
cdr3_length: 14
clone_size: NA
v_call: TRBV5-8
cdr3_aa: CASNLRANNQPQHF
cdr3_nt: TGTGCCAGCAATCTCAGGGCGAACAATCAGCCCCAGCATTTT

j_call: TRBJ2-4
d_call: TRBD1
cdr3_length: 17
clone_size: few
v_call: TRBV6-4
cdr3_aa: CASSDSDRETRKNIQYF
cdr3_nt: TGTGCCAGCAGTGACTCCGACAGGGAGACACGCAAAAACATTCAGTACTTC

j_call: TRBJ2-1
d_call: NA
cdr3_length: 15
clone_size: NA
v_call: TRBV27
cdr3_aa: CASSLIGSGYNEQFF
cdr3_nt: TGTGCCAGCAGTTTAATTGGGAGTGGGTACAATGAGCAGTTCTTC

j_call: TRBJ2-2
d_call: TRBD2
cdr3_length: 15
clone_size: NA
v_call: TRBV7-9
cdr3_aa: CASSSGLGNTGELFF
cdr3_nt: TGTGCCAGCAGCTCGGGACTAGGGAACACCGGGGAGCTGTTTTTT